This record looks at one T cell receptor (beta chain) sequence and its context. Antigen specificity is unknown. This sample was taken from a study of T cell responses to AZD1222 COVID-19 vaccine. Study-level results: The sample set comprised mostly white British donors with more females, and clonal diversity was possibly underestimated. With two AZD1222 doses given, Spike-specific TCR breadth and depth both rose.

Some clones are missing from TCRdb's copy, which holds only in-frame ones; the method was immunoSEQ multiplex PCR. The table lists 98,000 or so clones, 70% to 85% of them singletons, with 12% to 15% in the top ten. This CDR3 region has 13 residues. With 5 bases removed from V and 5 bases from J, the gap between germline ends came to 11 bases. CDR1 SGHRS and CDR2 YFSETQ come from the germline V gene. The chain carries TRBV5-1 and TRBJ2-1; D call uncertain. The sample was peripheral blood, taken 28 days after the second AZD1222 dose. This clonotype originated in an adult who received the AZD1222 COVID-19 vaccine. The CDR3 protein is CASSGAVDNEQFF. As DNA, the CDR3 is TGCGCCAGCAGTGGTGCAGTGGACAATGAGCAGTTCTTC.